This T cell receptor (beta chain) was found in a study of T-cell memory formation after mild COVID-19. Study overall: Largely donor-specific sequence clusters came from a couple of donors.

5'RACE, which relied on constant-segment primers, yielded TCR alpha and TCR beta cDNA libraries carrying sample barcodes and UMIs. TCRdb re-called the 5' RACE reads through MiXCR, storing one row per CDR3 protein. The table shows around 370,000 distinct CDR3 sequences, with roughly 21% occurring only once. Whole-study findings and limits: Contracting clones from day 15 to 85 had balanced CD4/CD8; later expanders favoured CD4+. Mainly CM and EM harbored the contracting CD4+ clones; mainly EMRA harbored the CD8+ ones.

Germline V CDR1 and CDR2: SEHNR, FQNEAQ (reference sequence). The junction had 7 bases not matched to a gene; V was cut back by 4 bases and J by 0 bases. CDR3 length: 16 amino acids. A few counts support this clonotype. Its antigen remains unknown. This chain uses TRBV7-9 with TRBJ2-3; 7 bases match TRBD2. The sequence derives from an adult woman who had mild COVID-19 (a few samples of this study predate the infection). Cell type and time point are not known. The specimen sequenced was PBMCs or a T cell subset sorted from them (not recorded which). The CDR3, as DNA: TGTGCCAGCAGCTCGGGGACTACGACTAGCACAGATACGCAGTATTTT. Translated: CASSSGTTTSTDTQYF.